The entry below describes one T cell receptor (beta chain). Its antigen is not identified. V shed 4 bases and J 9 bases; nucleotides not matched to a gene: 8. CDR1 and CDR2 from the germline V gene are SGHTA and FQGNSA. The CDR3 consists of 14 residues. Sequencing libraries made from TCR beta cDNA carried unique molecular identifiers. TCRdb called the PCR reads again in MiXCR, with one record for every CDR3 protein. The table includes hundreds of thousands of distinct CDR3 sequences, about a third detected once. These data belong to a study of post-analysis software for immune sequencing data. Overall study findings and caveats: Roughly 5 TRBV segments, TRBV5-6, TRBV5-1 and TRBV20-1 among them, were found more frequent in patients than controls. Controls' normalized Chao1 diversity significantly exceeded that of multiple sclerosis patients.

This sequence was found in a girl between 10 and 17 years old with multiple sclerosis. The gene calls are TRBV7-2 and TRBJ2-1; TRBD2 matches at 8 bases. Specimen: blood. The CDR3: CASSYLLGGAEQFF. The CDR3 nucleotides are TGTGCCAGCAGCTACCTTCTCGGGGGGGCTGAGCAGTTCTTC.